Listed here is a single TCR beta chain. The antigen remains unidentified. This sample is part of a study of identical twins. TCRdb independently ran MiXCR on the 5' RACE reads; one entry per CDR3 protein. The sample has over 200,000 distinct CDR3 sequences; approximately 9% are singletons. Regarding the study as a whole: Fewer insertions characterized abundant cord blood beta clonotypes, whereas memory repertoires showed none.

Germline CDR1 reads MNHNS; CDR2 reads SASEGT. Trimming removed 6 bases at V and 8 bases at J, with 16 bases between. The CDR3 is 13 amino acids. The chain carries TRBV6-1 and TRBJ1-1, with a tentative D call TRBD1 (5 bases). Sequenced: memory (CD45RO+) T cells sorted from blood. The clonotype was recovered from a woman between 18 and 29 years old in good health. This chain's CDR3 is CASRSTARAEAFF. DNA of the CDR3: TGTGCCAGCAGAAGCACGGCCAGGGCGGAAGCTTTCTTT.